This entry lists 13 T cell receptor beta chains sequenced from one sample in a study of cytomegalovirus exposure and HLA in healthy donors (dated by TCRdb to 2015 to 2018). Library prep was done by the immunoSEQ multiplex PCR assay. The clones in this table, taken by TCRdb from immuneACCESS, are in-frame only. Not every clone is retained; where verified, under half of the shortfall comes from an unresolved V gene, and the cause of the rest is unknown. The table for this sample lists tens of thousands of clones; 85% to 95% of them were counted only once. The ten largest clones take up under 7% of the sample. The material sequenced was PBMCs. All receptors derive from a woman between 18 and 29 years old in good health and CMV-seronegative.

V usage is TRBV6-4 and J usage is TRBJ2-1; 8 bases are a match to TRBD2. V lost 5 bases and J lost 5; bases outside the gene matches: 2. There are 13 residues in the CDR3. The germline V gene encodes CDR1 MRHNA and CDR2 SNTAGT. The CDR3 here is CASSSGSNNEQFF. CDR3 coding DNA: TGTGCCAGCAGTAGCGGGAGCAACAATGAGCAGTTCTTC.

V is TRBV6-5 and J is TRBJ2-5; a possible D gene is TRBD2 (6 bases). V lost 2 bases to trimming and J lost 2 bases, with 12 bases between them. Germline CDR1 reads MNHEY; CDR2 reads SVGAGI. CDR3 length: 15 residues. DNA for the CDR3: TGTGCCAGCAGTTACGTGGCTAGCGCTCAAGAGACCCAGTACTTC. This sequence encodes CASSYVASAQETQYF.

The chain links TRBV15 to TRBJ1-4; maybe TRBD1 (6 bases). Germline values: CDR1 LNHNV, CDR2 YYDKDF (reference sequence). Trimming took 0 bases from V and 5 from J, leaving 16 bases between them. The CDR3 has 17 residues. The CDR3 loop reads CATSRDLWGGRNEKLFF. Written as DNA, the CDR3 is TGTGCCACCAGCAGAGATCTATGGGGGGGCCGGAATGAAAAACTGTTTTTT.

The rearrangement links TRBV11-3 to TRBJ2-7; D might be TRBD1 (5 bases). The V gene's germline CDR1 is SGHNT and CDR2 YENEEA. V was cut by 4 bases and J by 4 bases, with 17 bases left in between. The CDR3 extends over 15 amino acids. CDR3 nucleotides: TGTGCCAGCAGCTCCAGATCCAGTCAGGGATACGAGCAGTACGTC. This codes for CASSSRSSQGYEQYV.

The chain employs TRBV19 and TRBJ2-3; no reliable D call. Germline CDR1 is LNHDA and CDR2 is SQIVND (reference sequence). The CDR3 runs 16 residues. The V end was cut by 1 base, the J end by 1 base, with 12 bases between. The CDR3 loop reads CASSIGPEVGTDTQYF. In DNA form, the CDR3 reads TGTGCCAGTAGTATAGGACCCGAGGTCGGCACAGATACGCAGTATTTT.

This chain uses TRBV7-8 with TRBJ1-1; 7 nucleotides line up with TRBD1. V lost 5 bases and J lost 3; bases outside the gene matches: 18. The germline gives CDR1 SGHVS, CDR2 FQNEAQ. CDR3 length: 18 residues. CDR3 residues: CASSPPPGQLNRDTEAFF. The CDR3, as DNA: TGTGCCAGCAGCCCCCCCCCGGGACAGTTGAACAGGGACACTGAAGCTTTCTTT.

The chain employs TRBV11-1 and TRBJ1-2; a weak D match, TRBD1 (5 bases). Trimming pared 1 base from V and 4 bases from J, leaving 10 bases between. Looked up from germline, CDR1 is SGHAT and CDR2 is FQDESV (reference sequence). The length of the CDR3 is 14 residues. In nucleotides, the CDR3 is TGTGCCAGCAGCTTAGAGGCGGGGGTCTATGGCTACACCTTC. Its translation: CASSLEAGVYGYTF.

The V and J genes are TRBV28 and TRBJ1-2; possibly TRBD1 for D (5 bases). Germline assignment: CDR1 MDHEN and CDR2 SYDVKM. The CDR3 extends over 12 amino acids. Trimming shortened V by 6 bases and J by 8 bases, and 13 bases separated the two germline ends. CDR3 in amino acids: CASRQDVEGYTF. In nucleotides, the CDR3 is TGTGCCAGCAGACAGGACGTGGAAGGCTACACCTTC.

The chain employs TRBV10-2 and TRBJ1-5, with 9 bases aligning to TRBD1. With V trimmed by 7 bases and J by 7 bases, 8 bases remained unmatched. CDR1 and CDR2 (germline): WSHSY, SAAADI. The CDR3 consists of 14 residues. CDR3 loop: CASKPGQGRQPQHF. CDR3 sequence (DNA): TGCGCCAGCAAACCGGGACAGGGAAGGCAGCCCCAGCATTTT.

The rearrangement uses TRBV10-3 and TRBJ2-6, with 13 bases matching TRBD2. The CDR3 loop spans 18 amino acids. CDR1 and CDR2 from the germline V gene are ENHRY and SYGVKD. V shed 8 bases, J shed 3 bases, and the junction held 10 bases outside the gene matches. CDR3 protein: CAIGPGLAGFVGANVLTF. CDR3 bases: TGTGCCATCGGGCCGGGACTAGCGGGGTTTGTTGGGGCCAACGTCCTGACTTTC.

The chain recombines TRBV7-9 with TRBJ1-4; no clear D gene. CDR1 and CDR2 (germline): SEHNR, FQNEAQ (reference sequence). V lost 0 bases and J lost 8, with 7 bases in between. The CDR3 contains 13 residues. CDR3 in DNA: TGTGCCAGCAGCTTAGCCGAAACAGAAAAACTGTTTTTT. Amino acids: CASSLAETEKLFF.

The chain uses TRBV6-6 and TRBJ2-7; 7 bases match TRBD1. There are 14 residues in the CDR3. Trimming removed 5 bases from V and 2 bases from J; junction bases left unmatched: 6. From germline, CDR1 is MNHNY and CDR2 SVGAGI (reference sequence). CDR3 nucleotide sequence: TGTGCCAGCAGTCCCCGGGACAGCGCCTACGAGCAGTACTTC. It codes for CASSPRDSAYEQYF.

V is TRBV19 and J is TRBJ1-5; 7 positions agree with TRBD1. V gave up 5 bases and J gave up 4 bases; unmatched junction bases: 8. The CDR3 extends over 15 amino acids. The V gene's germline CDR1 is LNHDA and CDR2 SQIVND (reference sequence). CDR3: CASSGGDSKNQPQHF. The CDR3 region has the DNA TGTGCCAGTAGTGGAGGGGACAGTAAGAATCAGCCCCAGCATTTT.